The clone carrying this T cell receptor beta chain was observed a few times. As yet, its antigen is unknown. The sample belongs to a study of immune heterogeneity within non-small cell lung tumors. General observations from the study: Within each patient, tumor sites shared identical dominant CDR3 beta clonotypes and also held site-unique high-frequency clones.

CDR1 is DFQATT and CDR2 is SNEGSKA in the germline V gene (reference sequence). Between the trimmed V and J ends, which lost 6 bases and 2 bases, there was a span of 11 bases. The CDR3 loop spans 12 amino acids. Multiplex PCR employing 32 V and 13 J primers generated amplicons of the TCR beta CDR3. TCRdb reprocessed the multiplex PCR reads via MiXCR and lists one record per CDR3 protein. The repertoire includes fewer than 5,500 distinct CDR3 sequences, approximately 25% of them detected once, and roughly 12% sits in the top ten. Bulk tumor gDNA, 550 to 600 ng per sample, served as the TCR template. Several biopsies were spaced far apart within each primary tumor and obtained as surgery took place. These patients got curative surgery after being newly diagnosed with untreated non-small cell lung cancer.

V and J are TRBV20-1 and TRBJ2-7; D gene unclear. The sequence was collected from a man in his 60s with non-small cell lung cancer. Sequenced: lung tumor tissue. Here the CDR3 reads CSATASAYEQYF. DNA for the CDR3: TGCAGTGCAACCGCCTCGGCCTACGAGCAGTACTTC.